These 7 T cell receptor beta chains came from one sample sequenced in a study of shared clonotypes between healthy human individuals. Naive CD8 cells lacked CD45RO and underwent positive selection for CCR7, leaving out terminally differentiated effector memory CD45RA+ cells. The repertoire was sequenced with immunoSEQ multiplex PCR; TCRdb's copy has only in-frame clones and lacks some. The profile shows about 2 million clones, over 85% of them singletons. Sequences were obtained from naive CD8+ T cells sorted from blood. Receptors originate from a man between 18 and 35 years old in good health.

CDR3 sequence: CAWRGEGYGYTF. In DNA, the CDR3 is TGTGCCTGGAGGGGGGAGGGCTATGGCTACACCTTC. V usage is TRBV30 and J usage is TRBJ1-2; D is perhaps TRBD1 (5 bases). CDR1 is GTSNPN, CDR2 SVGIG, per germline (reference sequence). This CDR3 region has 12 residues. Deletions cut 3 bases from V and 4 bases from J, with 9 bases between.

The CDR3 bases are TGTGCCAGCAGGATCGACAGGGGGCTGGGGGAGACCCAGTACTTC. It translates to CASRIDRGLGETQYF. The rearrangement uses TRBV6-1 and TRBJ2-5, with 10 bases fitting TRBD1. This CDR3 region has 15 residues. Trimming took 6 bases from V and 5 from J; bases not matched to a gene: 9. Germline V gene lookup returns CDR1 MNHNS and CDR2 SASEGT.

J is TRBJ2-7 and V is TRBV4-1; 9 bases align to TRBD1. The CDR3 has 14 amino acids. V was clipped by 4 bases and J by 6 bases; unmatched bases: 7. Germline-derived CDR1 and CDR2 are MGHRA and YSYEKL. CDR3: CASSPQGQGVEQYF. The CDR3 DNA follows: TGCGCCAGCAGCCCCCAGGGACAGGGCGTCGAGCAGTACTTC.

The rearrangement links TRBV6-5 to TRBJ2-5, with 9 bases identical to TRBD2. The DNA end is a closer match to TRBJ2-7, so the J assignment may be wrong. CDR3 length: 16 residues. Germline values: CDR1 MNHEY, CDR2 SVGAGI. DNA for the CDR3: TGTGCCAGCAGTTCCGTAGCGGGAGTGGCCTCCTACGAGCAGTACTTC. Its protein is CASSSVAGVASYEQYF.

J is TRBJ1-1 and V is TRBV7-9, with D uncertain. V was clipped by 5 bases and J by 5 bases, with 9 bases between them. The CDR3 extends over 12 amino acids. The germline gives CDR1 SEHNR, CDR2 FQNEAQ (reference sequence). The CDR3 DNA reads TGTGCCAGCAGCCCGGGTCGGACTGAAGCTTTCTTT. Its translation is CASSPGRTEAFF. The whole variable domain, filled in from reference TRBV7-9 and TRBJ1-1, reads DTGVSQNPRHKITKRGQNVTFRCDPISEHNRLYWYRQTLGQGPEFLTYFQNEAQLEKSRLLSDRFSAERPKGSFSTLEIQRTEQGDSAMYLCASSPGRTEAFFGQGTRLTVV.

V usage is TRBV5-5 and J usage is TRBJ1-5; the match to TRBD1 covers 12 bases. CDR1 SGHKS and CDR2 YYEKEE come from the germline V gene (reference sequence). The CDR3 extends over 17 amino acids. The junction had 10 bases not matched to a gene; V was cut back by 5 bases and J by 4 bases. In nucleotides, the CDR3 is TGTGCCAGCAGTTACCCGGGACAGGGGGCATGGAATCAGCCCCAGCATTTT. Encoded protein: CASSYPGQGAWNQPQHF.

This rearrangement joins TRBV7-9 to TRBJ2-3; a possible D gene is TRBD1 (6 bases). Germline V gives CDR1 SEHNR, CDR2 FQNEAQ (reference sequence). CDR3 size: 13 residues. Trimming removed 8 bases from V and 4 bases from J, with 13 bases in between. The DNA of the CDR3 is TGTGCCAGCTGGGGGCACCTCTCAGATACGCAGTATTTT. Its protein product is CASWGHLSDTQYF.